The 21 T cell receptor beta chains below all came from one sample that was sequenced in a study of CD8 T cells in Susac syndrome. RNA in amounts of roughly 0.5 to 1 ug was reverse transcribed with random hexamers. A single record per CDR3 protein comes from TCRdb applying MiXCR to the immunoSEQ multiplex PCR reads. Among more than 150,000 distinct CDR3 sequences listed, 95% were seen once. Source material: CD4+ T cells from PBMCs. The receptors were sampled from a human donor with Susac syndrome.

J is TRBJ1-2 and V is TRBV20-1; perhaps TRBD1 as D (5 bases). Trimming cost V 3 bases and J 5 bases, with 13 bases left between them. CDR3 length equals 13 residues. Looked up from germline, CDR1 is DFQATT and CDR2 is SNEGSKA (reference sequence). The CDR3 nucleotides are TGCAGTGCTAGGATGGAGACAGATTATGGCTACACCTTC. Its protein is CSARMETDYGYTF.

This clonotype was seen once. The V gene is TRBV3-1, the J gene TRBJ1-2; a possible D gene is TRBD1 (6 bases). The CDR3 is made up of 13 amino acids. The germline gives CDR1 LGHDT, CDR2 YNNKEL (reference sequence). V lost 0 bases to trimming and J lost 8 bases, with 10 bases between them. This CDR3 is CASSQEQGRGYTF. The CDR3 coding sequence is TGTGCCAGCAGCCAAGAGCAGGGGCGAGGCTACACCTTC.

This chain links TRBV14 with TRBJ2-2, with 9 bases identical to TRBD2. V was pared by 0 bases and J by 2 bases, with 4 bases of the junction left unmatched. The CDR3 length is 17 residues. Germline V gene lookup returns CDR1 SGHDN and CDR2 FVKESK. CDR3 residues: CASSQDQRGVNTGELFF. The CDR3 DNA is TGTGCCAGCAGCCAAGATCAGCGGGGGGTAAACACCGGGGAGCTGTTTTTT.

V usage is TRBV30 and J usage is TRBJ2-1, with a weak D call TRBD2 (7 bases). V lost 8 bases and J lost 6, with 20 bases in between. Germline lookup yields CDR1 GTSNPN and CDR2 SVGIG (reference sequence). The length of the CDR3 is 14 residues. The CDR3 loop reads CAGEGEGGLNEQFF. DNA for the CDR3: TGTGCCGGGGAGGGGGAGGGGGGGCTCAATGAGCAGTTCTTC.

The gene calls are TRBV29-1 and TRBJ1-2; TRBD1 is a possible D gene (6 bases). Per the germline V gene, CDR1 is SQVTM and CDR2 is ANQGSEA. The ends were cut back, 5 bases at V and 2 bases at J, with 12 bases in the middle. The CDR3 contains 13 residues. The CDR3 region is CSVLHRANYGYTF. The DNA for the CDR3 is TGCAGCGTTTTGCACAGGGCGAACTATGGCTACACCTTC.

V gene TRBV12-3 or TRBV12-4 combines with J gene TRBJ2-7; 9 bases align to TRBD2. The CDR3 contains 15 residues. Trimming cost V 3 bases and J 6 bases; bases outside gene matches: 9. The CDR3 is CASSLIAGGASEQYF. The CDR3 nucleotides read TGTGCCAGCAGTTTGATTGCGGGGGGGGCCTCCGAGCAGTACTTC.

V usage is TRBV29-1 and J usage is TRBJ2-5, with a possible D match to TRBD2 (7 bases). The V gene's germline CDR1 is SQVTM and CDR2 ANQGSEA. V was clipped by 4 bases and J by 2 bases, with 17 bases between them. CDR3 length: 15 residues. CDR3 in amino acids: CSVAFVGGAQETQYF. DNA for the CDR3: TGCAGCGTTGCTTTTGTGGGGGGGGCACAAGAGACCCAGTACTTC.

J is TRBJ1-1 and V is TRBV4-2; perhaps TRBD1 as D (6 bases). The V end lost 3 bases, the J end lost 3 bases, and 17 bases lay between the germline ends. In germline, CDR1 is LGHNA, CDR2 YNFKEQ. The CDR3 totals 16 residues. CDR3 residues: CASSQGEGGWDTEAFF. The CDR3 DNA is TGTGCCAGCAGCCAGGGGGAGGGGGGCTGGGACACTGAAGCTTTCTTT.

This sequence joins TRBV14 and TRBJ1-3; no definite D call. V lost 1 base, J lost 0 bases, and 10 bases lay in between. CDR1 is SGHDN, CDR2 FVKESK, per germline. The CDR3 loop spans 16 amino acids. Here the CDR3 DNA reads TGTGCCAGCAGCCAAGTCAGGATCTCCTCTGGAAACACCATATATTTT. Protein: CASSQVRISSGNTIYF. Full variable domain (remainder filled in from reference TRBV14 and TRBJ1-3): EAGVTQFPSHSVIEKGQTVTLRCDPISGHDNLYWYRRVMGKEIKFLLHFVKESKQDESGMPNNRFLAERTGGTYSTLKVQPAELEDSGVYFCASSQVRISSGNTIYFGEGSWLTVV.

This clonotype was counted a single time. This sequence joins TRBV9 and TRBJ1-2; 11 bases align to TRBD1. With 4 bases clipped from V and 6 bases from J, the junction kept 8 bases outside the gene matches. The CDR3 has 15 residues. Per germline, CDR1 SGDLS and CDR2 YYNGEE. CDR3 in amino acids: CASSRTGGLGDGYTF. The CDR3 nucleotides read TGTGCCAGCAGCAGGACAGGGGGCCTTGGCGATGGCTACACCTTC.

The genes are TRBV11-2 and TRBJ1-4; D is unresolved. This CDR3 has 15 amino acids. Trimming took off 5 bases at V and 5 bases at J, with 15 bases between the two ends. Germline V gene lookup returns CDR1 SGHAT and CDR2 FQNNGV. CDR3: CASSPRTELNEKLFF. The CDR3 DNA sequence: TGTGCCAGCAGCCCCCGGACGGAGTTAAATGAAAAACTGTTTTTT.

The gene calls are TRBV3-1 and TRBJ1-1; D uncertain. Trimming took off 0 bases at V and 3 bases at J, with 8 bases between the two ends. The CDR3 has 14 amino acids. CDR1 is LGHDT and CDR2 is YNNKEL in the germline V gene (reference sequence). The CDR3 nucleotides are TGTGCCAGCAGCCAAGATATGCCGGACACTGAAGCTTTCTTT. As protein: CASSQDMPDTEAFF.

This rearrangement joins TRBV30 to TRBJ1-1; D not certain. V was pared by 2 bases and J by 4 bases, with 5 bases between. The CDR3 has 11 residues. Germline assignment: CDR1 GTSNPN and CDR2 SVGIG (reference sequence). The CDR3 protein is CAWSTGTEAFF. CDR3 nucleotides: TGTGCCTGGAGTACTGGCACTGAAGCTTTCTTT.

The chain joins TRBV30 to TRBJ1-1; 7 nucleotides match TRBD1. V lost 5 bases to trimming and J lost 0 bases; unmatched junction nucleotides: 9. The CDR3 spans 15 residues. Germline-derived CDR1 and CDR2 are GTSNPN and SVGIG (reference sequence). CDR3 loop: CAWVRQGTMNTEAFF. DNA of the CDR3: TGTGCCTGGGTTCGACAGGGCACCATGAACACTGAAGCTTTCTTT.

The chain uses TRBV12-3 or TRBV12-4 and TRBJ2-2; D call uncertain. The V end lost 1 base, the J end lost 8 bases, and 5 bases lay between the germline ends. The CDR3 sequence is 12 residues long. This CDR3 is CASSLVEGELFF. CDR3 sequence (DNA): TGTGCCAGCAGTTTAGTAGAAGGGGAGCTGTTTTTT.

The chain links TRBV5-4 to TRBJ2-3; D is unresolved. The CDR3 runs 12 residues. Germline CDR1 and CDR2: SGHNT and YYREEE (reference sequence). Between the trimmed V and J ends, which lost 0 bases and 8 bases, there was a span of 7 bases. CDR3 amino acids: CASSLDVSTQYF. The CDR3 nucleotides are TGTGCCAGCAGCTTGGATGTCAGTACGCAGTATTTT.

The J gene is TRBJ2-4, the V gene TRBV4-2; D is perhaps TRBD1 or TRBD2 (5 bases each). Germline CDR1 reads LGHNA; CDR2 reads YNFKEQ. This CDR3 spans 15 amino acids. The V end was cut by 0 bases, the J end by 6 bases, with 12 bases between. The CDR3 nucleotides read TGTGCCAGCAGCCAAGAAGGGACGGGAAGAAACATTCAGTACTTC. It codes for CASSQEGTGRNIQYF.

The rearrangement joins TRBV6-5 to TRBJ2-5; D might be TRBD1 (7 bases). The V end was cut by 6 bases, the J end by 5 bases, with 16 bases between. Germline loops: CDR1 MNHEY, CDR2 SVGAGI. This CDR3 spans 14 amino acids. Written as DNA, the CDR3 is TGTGCCAGCAGGAAGGAACAGGGGAGGGAGACCCAGTACTTC. It yields the protein CASRKEQGRETQYF.

The CDR3 is CSVSRAGLATNAEQYF. The CDR3 DNA sequence: TGCAGCGTGAGCCGTGCCGGACTAGCTACCAACGCAGAGCAGTACTTC. V is TRBV29-1 and J is TRBJ2-7, with TRBD2 matching over 8 bases. Germline CDR1 is SQVTM and CDR2 is ANQGSEA. The V segment lost 6 bases and the J segment 7 bases; nucleotides outside the gene matches: 20. This CDR3 contains 16 residues.

The CDR3: CSVGDPSLGPQHF. CDR3 nucleotides: TGCAGCGTTGGTGACCCGAGCCTCGGGCCCCAGCATTTT. The chain employs TRBV29-1 and TRBJ1-5; D unresolved. Trimming stripped 4 bases from V and 9 bases from J, with 16 bases between. The CDR3 consists of 13 residues. Germline V gene sequence: CDR1 SQVTM, CDR2 ANQGSEA. Full variable domain (rest looked up from reference TRBV29-1 and TRBJ1-5): SAVISQKPSRDICQRGTSLTIQCQVDSQVTMMFWYRQQPGQSLTLIATANQGSEATYESGFVIDKFPISRPNLTFSTLTVSNMSPEDSSIYLCSVGDPSLGPQHFGDGTRLSIL.

The gene calls are TRBV5-1 and TRBJ2-3, with D tentatively TRBD2 (5 bases). The V and J ends lost 7 bases and 3 bases respectively, with 12 bases between them. This CDR3 region has 13 residues. Germline CDR1 SGHRS, CDR2 YFSETQ. CDR3 in DNA: TGCGCCAGCTTCCAAGAGGGAACAGATACGCAGTATTTT. It specifies CASFQEGTDTQYF. Full variable domain (outside the CDR3, taken from reference TRBV5-1 and TRBJ2-3): KAGVTQTPRYLIKTRGQQVTLSCSPISGHRSVSWYQQTPGQGLQFLFEYFSETQRNKGNFPGRFSGRQFSNSRSEMNVSTLELGDSALYLCASFQEGTDTQYFGPGTRLTVL.